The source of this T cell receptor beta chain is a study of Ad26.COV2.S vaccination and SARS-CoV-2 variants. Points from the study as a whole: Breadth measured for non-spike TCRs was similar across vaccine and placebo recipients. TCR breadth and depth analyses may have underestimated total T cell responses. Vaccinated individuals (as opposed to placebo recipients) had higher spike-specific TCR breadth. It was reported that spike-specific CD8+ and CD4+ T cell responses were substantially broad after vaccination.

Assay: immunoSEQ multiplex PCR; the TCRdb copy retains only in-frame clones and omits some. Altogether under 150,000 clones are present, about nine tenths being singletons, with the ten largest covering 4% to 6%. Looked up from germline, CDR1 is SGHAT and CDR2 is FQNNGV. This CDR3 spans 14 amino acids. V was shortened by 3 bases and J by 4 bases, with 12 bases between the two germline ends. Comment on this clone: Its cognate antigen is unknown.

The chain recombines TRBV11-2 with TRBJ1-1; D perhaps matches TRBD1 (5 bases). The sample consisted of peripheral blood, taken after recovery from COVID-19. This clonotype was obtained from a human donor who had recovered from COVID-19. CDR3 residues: CASSFEGRGTEAFF. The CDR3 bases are TGTGCCAGCAGCTTTGAGGGGCGCGGCACTGAAGCTTTCTTT.